Following are 15 T cell receptor beta chains from one sample sequenced in a study of blood T cells in healthy people across ages. The second PCR ran about 6 to 12 cycles with a sample-barcoded 5' primer and J-beta primers. TCRdb re-derived calls from the 5' RACE reads in MiXCR, one entry per CDR3 protein. The repertoire includes nearly 800,000 distinct CDR3 sequences, roughly 25% of them detected once, and around 3.6% sits in the top ten. These same data were also listed under a study on T cells of mothers and their children.

Sequenced: blood. These receptors were collected from a boy between 10 and 17 years old in good health.

CDR3 nucleotides: TGCAGTGCCCCCCCCGGAGCTGAAGAGACCCAGTACTTC. Amino acid sequence: CSAPPGAEETQYF. V is TRBV20-1 and J is TRBJ2-5, with D unclear. Trimming took off 6 bases at V and 3 bases at J, with 14 bases between the two ends. The CDR3 spans 13 residues. In germline, CDR1 is DFQATT, CDR2 SNEGSKA (reference sequence).

The J gene is TRBJ2-5, the V gene TRBV29-1, with 8 bases identical to TRBD1. V trimming: 4 bases; J trimming: 4 bases; junction bases outside the gene matches: 5. Germline CDR1 and CDR2: SQVTM and ANQGSEA. CDR3 size: 13 residues. CDR3 nucleotide sequence: TGCAGCGTTGCGCTGACAGGGGCAGAGACCCAGTACTTC. It specifies CSVALTGAETQYF.

The chain joins TRBV7-3 to TRBJ2-3; possibly TRBD1 for D (6 bases). V was cut by 2 bases and J by 2 bases, with 11 bases left in between. This CDR3 region has 15 residues. CDR1 is SGHTA and CDR2 is FQGTGA in the germline V gene. The CDR3 DNA reads as TGTGCCAGCAGCTTAGGGACAAGGGCCACAGATACGCAGTATTTT. It encodes CASSLGTRATDTQYF. The full variable domain, in which reference TRBV7-3 and TRBJ2-3 provide the parts outside the CDR3, is GAGVSQTPSNKVTEKGKYVELRCDPISGHTALYWYRQSLGQGPEFLIYFQGTGAADDSGLPNDRFFAVRPEGSVSTLKIQRTERGDSAVYLCASSLGTRATDTQYFGPGTRLTVL.

This clonotype was counted between two and nine times. The chain couples TRBV6-1 to TRBJ2-1, with 8 bases aligning to TRBD2. CDR1 is MNHNS and CDR2 is SASEGT in the germline V gene. V trimming: 6 bases; J trimming: 4 bases; junction bases outside the gene matches: 14. This CDR3 contains 17 residues. CDR3 nucleotides: TGTGCCAGCAGCCCCGGGGGGGCCGCTACCAATTACAATGAGCAGTTCTTC. It translates to CASSPGGAATNYNEQFF.

This clonotype was recorded a few times. This chain links TRBV3-1 with TRBJ2-5; tentative D call: TRBD2 (6 bases). V lost 0 bases, J lost 5 bases, and 13 bases lay in between. Germline values: CDR1 LGHDT, CDR2 YNNKEL (reference sequence). CDR3 length: 15 residues. Here the CDR3 DNA reads TGTGCCAGCAGCCAAGATGGCGGGGTTTGGGAGACCCAGTACTTC. It is translated as CASSQDGGVWETQYF.

This clonotype was counted only a few times. V is TRBV7-9 and J is TRBJ2-5; D is unresolved. TRBJ2-1 matches the DNA end more closely, so the J call is doubtful. Germline V gives CDR1 SEHNR, CDR2 FQNEAQ (reference sequence). The CDR3 has 11 amino acids. This chain's CDR3 is CASSSENEQFF. The CDR3 nucleotides are TGTGCCAGCAGCTCAGAGAATGAGCAGTTCTTC.

The chain recombines TRBV15 with TRBJ2-5; 11 nucleotides align to TRBD2. This CDR3 has 19 residues. Trimming took 0 bases from V and 2 from J; bases not matched to a gene: 11. Looked up from germline, CDR1 is LNHNV and CDR2 is YYDKDF (reference sequence). CDR3 sequence (DNA): TGTGCCACCAGCAGAGATCGCTTTTTTAGCGGGGGGGCGCAAGAGACCCAGTACTTC. This gives the protein CATSRDRFFSGGAQETQYF.

This clonotype was counted a few times. The chain has TRBV20-1 and TRBJ2-7; TRBD2 matches at 14 bases. Germline CDR1 and CDR2: DFQATT and SNEGSKA (reference sequence). This CDR3 has 15 amino acids. V shed 6 bases, J shed 2 bases, and the junction held 6 bases outside the gene matches. The CDR3, as DNA: TGCAGTGCCAGGGGACTAGCGGGGGCCACCTACGAGCAGTACTTC. It is translated as CSARGLAGATYEQYF.

The chain couples TRBV20-1 to TRBJ1-1; tentatively, D is TRBD1 (5 bases). The V end was cut by 2 bases, the J end by 8 bases, with 9 bases between. This CDR3 comprises 11 residues. CDR1 DFQATT and CDR2 SNEGSKA come from the germline V gene (reference sequence). CDR3 nucleotide sequence: TGCAGTGCTAGATGGCCAGGGGAAGCTTTCTTT. It codes for CSARWPGEAFF.

On this clonotype itself: The junction shows a germline mismatch at one end, possibly a read error. The V gene is TRBV7-7, the J gene TRBJ2-3; D may correspond to TRBD1 or TRBD2 (5 bases each). Germline assignment: CDR1 SSHAT and CDR2 FNYEAQ (reference sequence). The CDR3 loop spans 13 amino acids. The CDR3 nucleotides read TGTGCTAGCAGCTCCTGGGGGTCGGATACGCAGTATTTT. It is translated as CASSSWGSDTQYF.

This rearrangement joins TRBV11-2 to TRBJ2-2; the D is unclear. The germline V and J ends were trimmed by 5 bases and 2 bases, with 15 bases remaining between them. This CDR3 is 16 amino acids long. Germline V gene lookup returns CDR1 SGHAT and CDR2 FQNNGV. CDR3 coding DNA: TGTGCCAGCAGCCTCCTGGGCCTGTTAAACACCGGGGAGCTGTTTTTT. Encoded protein: CASSLLGLLNTGELFF.

This clonotype was detected a few times. This sequence joins TRBV27 and TRBJ2-7; TRBD2 agrees at 8 bases. The V gene end was trimmed by 5 bases and the J gene end by 9 bases; junction bases not matched to a gene: 9. The CDR3 is 13 residues long. The germline CDR1 and CDR2 sequences are MNHEY and SMNVEV (reference sequence). CDR3 region: CASSGHYRGGQYF. In nucleotides, the CDR3 is TGTGCCAGCAGTGGACATTATCGGGGGGGGCAGTACTTC.

The chain couples TRBV4-3 to TRBJ2-5, with TRBD2 identical over 12 bases. Judging by the DNA end, TRBJ2-1 fits better; the J call may be wrong. Germline V lookup: CDR1 LGHNA, CDR2 YSLEER. The CDR3 has 15 amino acids. CDR3 in DNA: TGCGCCAGCAGCCAATCTAGCGGGGGGGCCGGTGAGCAGTTCTTC. Protein sequence: CASSQSSGGAGEQFF.

V usage is TRBV20-1 and J usage is TRBJ2-1, with a tentative D call TRBD2 (6 bases). The DNA end lines up better with TRBJ2-7; the J call may be wrong. This CDR3 is 13 amino acids long. Germline-derived CDR1 and CDR2 are DFQATT and SNEGSKA (reference sequence). The CDR3 DNA follows: TGCAGTGCTAGAGTCGGCGGGATAAACGAGCAGTACTTC. This sequence encodes CSARVGGINEQYF.

This clonotype appeared a few times. The chain carries TRBV5-4 and TRBJ2-2, with D uncertain. Per the germline V gene, CDR1 is SGHNT and CDR2 is YYREEE (reference sequence). The V and J ends lost 2 bases and 7 bases respectively, with 9 bases between them. This CDR3 is 13 amino acids long. The CDR3 here is CASSFSGSGELFF. The CDR3 coding sequence is TGTGCCAGCAGCTTTTCAGGTAGCGGGGAGCTGTTTTTT.